This T cell receptor (beta chain) was identified in a study of shared clonotypes between healthy human individuals. Remarks on this clone: Antigen unknown.

Only CD45RO-negative cells positively selected for CCR7 counted as naive CD8 cells, so terminally differentiated effector memory CD45RA+ cells were excluded. Study results and limitations: Richness estimates generally favored naive over memory subsets.

Germline V gene sequence: CDR1 LNHNV, CDR2 YYDKDF (reference sequence). This CDR3 is 16 amino acids long. Trimming shortened V by 3 bases and J by 7 bases, and 20 bases separated the two germline ends. Sequencing was performed with immunoSEQ multiplex PCR; in TCRdb, only in-frame clones are kept and a portion is missing. This repertoire shows about 1.9 million clones, over 85% found once; its top ten account for around 1.8%. The TCR originated in a man younger than 35 in good health. Some clones in this sample may be carry-over from other donors' samples. Material: naive CD8+ T cells from PBMCs. The chain has TRBV15 and TRBJ2-3; weak D call: TRBD2 (6 bases). CDR3 loop: CATSRPLAKEGYTQYF. DNA for the CDR3: TGTGCCACCAGCAGGCCACTAGCCAAGGAGGGGTATACGCAGTATTTT.